This TCR beta chain comes out of a study of blood T cell repertoires in COVID-19. Whole-study context: PBMCs, B-cell-depleted T cells, or T cells provided the cDNA or gDNA that made up the material.

In the authors' workflow: Using reference gene primer amplification, nucleated cell counts were estimated. Only in-frame clones appear in the TCRdb table, and some are missing; sequencing was by immunoSEQ multiplex PCR. The DNA gave D and trimming, while V, J and clone size come from that table. Among under 500,000 clones listed, around 89% were seen once. Trimming removed 3 bases at V and 2 bases at J, with 12 bases between. Germline CDR1 and CDR2: SGHVS and FNYEAQ. CDR3 length equals 15 residues. The sequence derives from a woman aged 25 to 45 with acute or convalescent COVID-19. The sample taken for sequencing was peripheral blood. The V and J genes are TRBV7-6 and TRBJ2-3, with a weak D call TRBD2 (6 bases). Written as DNA, the CDR3 is TGTGCCAGCAGCTTGTACGGACTAAACACAGATACGCAGTATTTT. Its translation: CASSLYGLNTDTQYF.